This note documents a single T cell receptor beta chain sequence. This clone was counted between two and nine times. The antigen it recognizes is unknown. The record has no base qualities; no much larger clone is one base away. The sample belongs to a study of T cell responses to AZD1222 COVID-19 vaccine (dated by TCRdb to the early 2020s). Turning to the overall study: Because spike-specific TCR depth and breadth did not differ between the two schedules, AZD1222 recipients who got a second dose at roughly 4 weeks were pooled with those who got a second dose at roughly 12 weeks. TCR sequencing covered some 240 trial participants: some 210 given two doses of AZD1222 and 26 given two doses of MenACWY control vaccine. Enrollment into the trials was organized by age into subgroups of 18-55, 56-69 and 70-plus years, and those subgroups contained roughly 150, 30 and 60 TCR-sequenced participants, respectively. General findings and caveats noted by the study authors: Participants were mostly white British, with more females than males. The authors suggested clonal diversity may have been underestimated. After two AZD1222 doses, spike-specific TCR breadth and depth were significantly higher than at day 0 and than in MenACWY recipients. Reportedly, close to half of the unique spike-specific TCRs recognized epitopes lying outside the regions that are mutated in the B.1.351 and B.1.1.7 variants. The whole spike protein was spanned by vaccine-associated CD4 TCRs, and dominant responses were seen in regions 160-218 and 743-854. The 56-69-year group was small, and its depth increase did not reach significance, likely because of low power. Conclusions about previously exposed vaccinees were limited because only six AZD1222 recipients were SARS-CoV-2 seropositive at baseline. Because no day 14 peak-response samples were available, the repertoires could be characterized only after the peak T cell response.

According to the study, the label for this sample's time point signals: baseline before first vaccination. Vaccinee samples were obtained from the UK trials COV001 and COV002, which included a single-blind randomized controlled phase 2/3 trial of AZD1222 (ChAdOx1 nCoV-19) in healthy adults. For TCRbeta chain sequencing, PBMC samples from trial participants were taken at day 0 and at day 28 after the second dose. The CDR3 spans 11 residues, from the cysteine through the phenylalanine. Only the CDR3 portion is preserved as DNA: 33 bases, with reading frame beginning at the first base. The junction shows trimming of 0 bases on V and 7 bases on J, plus 5 bases between the germline ends. Sequences SGHRS (CDR1) and YFSETQ (CDR2) are obtained from the germline V gene. The CDR3 regions of human TCRbeta chains were analyzed by immunosequencing. The published analysis was carried out like this. Repertoire TCRs were checked for matches against a reference library of SARS-CoV-2-specific TCRs that had been generated using the MIRA antigen-specificity platform. Breadth meant the fraction of unique TCRs that were SARS-CoV-2-associated, whereas depth meant the fraction of total T cells that were SARS-CoV-2-associated. Using the MIRA data, each spike-specific TCR was assigned both to the spike region to which the TCR was reactive and to a CD4 or CD8 class. Log10-transformed breadth and depth values were compared by one-way ANOVA with Sidak's multiple comparisons tests. TCRdb limited this immuneACCESS table to in-frame rearrangements with V and J called. A share of clones is missing; checked studies link under half to unresolved V genes, and the rest is unexplained. For V, J and clone size, that table is used; D and trimming come from the DNA. The sample includes just under 35,000 clones, with less than 90% observed a single time. The ten top clones hold about 7% of the sample.

This TCR derives from an adult in good health. The sequencing here drew on peripheral blood, taken on day 0 of AZD1222 vaccination. The sequence links TRBV5-1 to TRBJ2-7, with the D gene call left open. The encoded CDR3 is CASSLGGEQYF. The DNA sequence follows: TGCGCCAGCAGCTTGGGAGGTGAGCAGTACTTC.